This paragraph covers one TCR beta chain sequence. No antigen is known for it. This record comes from a study of T cells after yellow fever vaccination. Study in general: Libraries from low-cell-number fractions were prepared with the SMART-Seq v4 Ultra Low Input RNA kit.

Points from the study as a whole: Within FACS-sorted repertoires, abundant clonotypes contaminating from the bulk population could be present. In post-booster samples, most primary-vaccination clones reappeared (96% CD4, about 91% CD8).

Using its own MiXCR run on the 5' RACE reads, TCRdb lists one record per CDR3 protein. In the table there are about 320,000 distinct CDR3 sequences, about an eighth of which are singletons. Sequencing used CD4+ T cells sorted from PBMCs, obtained 15 days after the yellow fever booster vaccination. The TCR originated in a young man who received the YFV17D yellow fever vaccine.

The CDR3: CASSYVSGNQPQHF. For the CDR3, the DNA is TGTGCCAGCAGTTATGTTTCCGGGAATCAGCCCCAGCATTTT. The J gene is TRBJ1-5, the V gene TRBV6-2 or TRBV6-3; no definite D call. From germline, CDR1 is MNHEY and CDR2 SVGEGT. This CDR3 comprises 14 residues. Trimming left V 3 bases short and J 4 bases short, with 10 bases between.